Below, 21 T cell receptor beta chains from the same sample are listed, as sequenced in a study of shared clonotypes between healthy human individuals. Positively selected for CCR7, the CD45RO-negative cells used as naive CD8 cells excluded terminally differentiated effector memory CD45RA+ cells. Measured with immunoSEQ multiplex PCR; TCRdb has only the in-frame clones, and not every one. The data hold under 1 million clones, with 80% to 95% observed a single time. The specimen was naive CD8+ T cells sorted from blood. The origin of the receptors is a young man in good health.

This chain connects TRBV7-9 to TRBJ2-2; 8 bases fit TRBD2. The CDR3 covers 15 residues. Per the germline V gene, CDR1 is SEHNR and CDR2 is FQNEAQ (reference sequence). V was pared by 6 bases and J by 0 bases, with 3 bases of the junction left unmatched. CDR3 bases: TGTGCCAGCAGTTCTAGCGGGCCGAACACCGGGGAGCTGTTTTTT. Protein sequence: CASSSSGPNTGELFF.

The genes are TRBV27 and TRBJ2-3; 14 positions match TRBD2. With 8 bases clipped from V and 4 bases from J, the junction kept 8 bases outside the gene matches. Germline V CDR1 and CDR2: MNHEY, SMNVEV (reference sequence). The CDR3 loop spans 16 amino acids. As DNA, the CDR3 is TGTGCCAGCCAACCGACTAGCGGGAGGGCCGCAGATACGCAGTATTTT. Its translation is CASQPTSGRAADTQYF.

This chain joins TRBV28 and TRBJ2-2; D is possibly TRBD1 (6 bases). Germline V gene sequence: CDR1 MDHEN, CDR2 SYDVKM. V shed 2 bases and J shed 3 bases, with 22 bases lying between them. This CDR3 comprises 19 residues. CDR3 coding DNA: TGTGCCAGCAGTTTAACTGTCCTTAGCCTGGACAGATACACCGGGGAGCTGTTTTTT. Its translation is CASSLTVLSLDRYTGELFF.

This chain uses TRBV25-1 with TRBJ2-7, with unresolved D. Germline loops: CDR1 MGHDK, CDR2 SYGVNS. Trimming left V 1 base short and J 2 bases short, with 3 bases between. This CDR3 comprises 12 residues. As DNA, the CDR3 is TGTGCCAGCAGTGAATTTACCTACGAGCAGTACTTC. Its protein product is CASSEFTYEQYF.

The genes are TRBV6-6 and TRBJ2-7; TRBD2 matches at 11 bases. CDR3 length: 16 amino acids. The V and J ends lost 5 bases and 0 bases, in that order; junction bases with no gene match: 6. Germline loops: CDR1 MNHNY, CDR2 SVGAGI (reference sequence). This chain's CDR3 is CASSPRLAGTSYEQYF. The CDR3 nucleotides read TGTGCCAGCAGTCCTAGACTAGCGGGGACCTCCTACGAGCAGTACTTC.

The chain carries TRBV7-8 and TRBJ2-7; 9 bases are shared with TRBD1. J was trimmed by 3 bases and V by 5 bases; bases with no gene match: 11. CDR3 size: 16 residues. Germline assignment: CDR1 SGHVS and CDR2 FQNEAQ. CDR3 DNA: TGTGCCAGCAGCCAAGAGACCGGGACAGGGAACTACGAGCAGTACTTC. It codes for CASSQETGTGNYEQYF.

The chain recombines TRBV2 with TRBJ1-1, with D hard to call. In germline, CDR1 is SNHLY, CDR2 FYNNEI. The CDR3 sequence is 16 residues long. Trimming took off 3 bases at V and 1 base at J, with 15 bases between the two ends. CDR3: CASSDWAVAQNTEAFF. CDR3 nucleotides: TGTGCCAGCAGTGATTGGGCAGTAGCACAGAACACTGAAGCTTTCTTT. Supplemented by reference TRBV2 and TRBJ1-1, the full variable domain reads EPEVTQTPSHQVTQMGQEVILRCVPISNHLYFYWYRQILGQKVEFLVSFYNNEISEKSEIFDDQFSVERPDGSNFTLKIRSTKLEDSAMYFCASSDWAVAQNTEAFFGQGTRLTVV.

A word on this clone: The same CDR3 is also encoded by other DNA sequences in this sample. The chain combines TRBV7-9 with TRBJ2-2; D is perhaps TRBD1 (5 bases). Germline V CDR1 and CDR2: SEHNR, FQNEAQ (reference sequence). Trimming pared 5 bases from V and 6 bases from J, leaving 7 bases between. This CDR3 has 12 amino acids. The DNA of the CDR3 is TGTGCCAGCAGCCAGGGTTCCGGGGAGCTGTTTTTT. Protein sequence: CASSQGSGELFF.

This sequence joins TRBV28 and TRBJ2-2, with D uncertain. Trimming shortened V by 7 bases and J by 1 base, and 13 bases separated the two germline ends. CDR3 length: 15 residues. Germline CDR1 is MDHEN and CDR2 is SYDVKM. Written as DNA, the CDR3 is TGTGCCAGCAAGGGCCCACCCAGGAACACCGGGGAGCTGTTTTTT. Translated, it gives CASKGPPRNTGELFF.

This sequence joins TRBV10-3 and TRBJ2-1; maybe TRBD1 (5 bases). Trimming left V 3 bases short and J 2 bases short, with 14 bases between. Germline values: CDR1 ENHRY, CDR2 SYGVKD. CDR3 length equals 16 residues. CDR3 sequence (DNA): TGTGCCATCAGTGATGGGCAGGGTGAGACCTACAATGAGCAGTTCTTC. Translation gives CAISDGQGETYNEQFF.

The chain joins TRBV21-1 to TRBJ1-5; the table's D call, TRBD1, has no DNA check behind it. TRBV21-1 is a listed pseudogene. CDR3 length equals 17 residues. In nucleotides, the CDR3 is TGTGCCAGCAGCAAACAGAGGGCAGGGGCACCGAATCAGCCCCAGCATTTT. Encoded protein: CASSKQRAGAPNQPQHF.

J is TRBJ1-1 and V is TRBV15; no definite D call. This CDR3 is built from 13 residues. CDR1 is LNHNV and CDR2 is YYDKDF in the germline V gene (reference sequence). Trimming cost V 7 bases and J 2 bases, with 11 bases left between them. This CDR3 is CATTSRDNTEAFF. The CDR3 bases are TGTGCCACCACCAGCAGAGATAACACTGAAGCTTTCTTT.

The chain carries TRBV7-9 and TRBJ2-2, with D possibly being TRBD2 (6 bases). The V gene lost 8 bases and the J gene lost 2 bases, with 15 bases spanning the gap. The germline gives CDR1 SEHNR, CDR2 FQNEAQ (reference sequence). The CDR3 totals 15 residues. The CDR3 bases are TGTGCCAGCGCAGGAGGGCCTACAAACACCGGGGAGCTGTTTTTT. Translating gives CASAGGPTNTGELFF. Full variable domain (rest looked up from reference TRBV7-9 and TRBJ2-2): DTGVSQNPRHKITKRGQNVTFRCDPISEHNRLYWYRQTLGQGPEFLTYFQNEAQLEKSRLLSDRFSAERPKGSFSTLEIQRTEQGDSAMYLCASAGGPTNTGELFFGEGSRLTVL.

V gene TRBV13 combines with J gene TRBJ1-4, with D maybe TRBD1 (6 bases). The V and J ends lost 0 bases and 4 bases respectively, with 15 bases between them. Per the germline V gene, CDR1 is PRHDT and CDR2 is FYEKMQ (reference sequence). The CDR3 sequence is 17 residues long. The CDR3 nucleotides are TGTGCCAGCAGCTTAGGCCTTTTGGGGGGCCGTAATGAAAAACTGTTTTTT. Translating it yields CASSLGLLGGRNEKLFF. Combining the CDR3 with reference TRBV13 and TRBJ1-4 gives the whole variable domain AAGVIQSPRHLIKEKRETATLKCYPIPRHDTVYWYQQGPGQDPQFLISFYEKMQSDKGSIPDRFSAQQFSDYHSELNMSSLELGDSALYFCASSLGLLGGRNEKLFFGSGTQLSVL.

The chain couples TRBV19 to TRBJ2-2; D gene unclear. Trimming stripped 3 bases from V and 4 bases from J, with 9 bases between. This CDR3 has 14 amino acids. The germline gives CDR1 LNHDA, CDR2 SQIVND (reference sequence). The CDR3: CASSILGGTGELFF. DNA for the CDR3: TGTGCCAGTAGTATTCTGGGCGGCACCGGGGAGCTGTTTTTT.

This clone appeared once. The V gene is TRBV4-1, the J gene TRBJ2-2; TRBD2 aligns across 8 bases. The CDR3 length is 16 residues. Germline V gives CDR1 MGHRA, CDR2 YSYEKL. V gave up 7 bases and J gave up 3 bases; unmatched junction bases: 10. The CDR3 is CASKELSGTYTGELFF. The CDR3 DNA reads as TGCGCCAGCAAGGAACTTAGCGGGACCTACACCGGGGAGCTGTTTTTT.

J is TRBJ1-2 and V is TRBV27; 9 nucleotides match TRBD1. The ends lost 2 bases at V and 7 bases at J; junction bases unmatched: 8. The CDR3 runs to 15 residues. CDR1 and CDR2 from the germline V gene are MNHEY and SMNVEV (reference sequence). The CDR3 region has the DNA TGTGCCAGCAGTTTAACTACAGGGGGCATGGCTGGCTACACCTTC. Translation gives CASSLTTGGMAGYTF.

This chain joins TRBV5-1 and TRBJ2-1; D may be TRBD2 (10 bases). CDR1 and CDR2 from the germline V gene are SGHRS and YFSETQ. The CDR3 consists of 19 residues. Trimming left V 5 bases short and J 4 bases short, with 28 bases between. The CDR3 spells CASRRRTGVTSGIYNEQFF. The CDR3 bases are TGCGCCAGCAGACGGAGGACAGGGGTTACTAGCGGGATTTACAATGAGCAGTTCTTC.

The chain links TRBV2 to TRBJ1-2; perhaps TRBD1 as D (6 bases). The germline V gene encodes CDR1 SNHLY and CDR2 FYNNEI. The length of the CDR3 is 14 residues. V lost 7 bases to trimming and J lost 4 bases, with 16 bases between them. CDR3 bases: TGTGCCAGCATTGGTACAGGGAGGGCCTATGGCTACACCTTC. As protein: CASIGTGRAYGYTF.

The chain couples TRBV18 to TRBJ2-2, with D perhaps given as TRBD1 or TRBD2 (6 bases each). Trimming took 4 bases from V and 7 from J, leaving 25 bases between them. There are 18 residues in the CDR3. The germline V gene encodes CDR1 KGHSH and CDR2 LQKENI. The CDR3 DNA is TGTGCCAGCTCACTATCTCTCCGGGGGCCCTTTAAAGACGGGGAGCTGTTTTTT. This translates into CASSLSLRGPFKDGELFF.

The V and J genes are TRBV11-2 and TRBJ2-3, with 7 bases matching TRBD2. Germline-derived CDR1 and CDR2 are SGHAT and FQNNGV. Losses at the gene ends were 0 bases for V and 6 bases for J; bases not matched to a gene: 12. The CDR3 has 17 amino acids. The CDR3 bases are TGTGCCAGCAGCTTAGATCAGTGGGAGGGCCATTCGGATACGCAGTATTTT. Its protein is CASSLDQWEGHSDTQYF.